The clone carrying this T cell receptor beta chain was recorded many times. The antigen remains undetermined. The data derive from a study of T cells in Graves' hyperthyroidism and ophthalmopathy. Trimming pared 4 bases from V and 1 base from J, leaving 17 bases between. The CDR3 length is 17 residues. Findings and limits, study-wide: Most thyroid clonotypes with frequency above 0.001 were detected in blood.

Diagnoses were made from clinical symptoms, serum measures (thyroxine and TRAb), thyroid ultrasound and orbital computed tomography. Fresh peripheral blood, more than 8 ml of it, supplied the PBMCs. Amplification of TCR beta CDR3 regions used RNA as the template. RT-PCR in the first round (using the HTBI primer set) targeted the TCR CDR3. TCRdb re-called the multiplex PCR reads with MiXCR, one entry per CDR3 protein. The data hold 250,000 to 400,000 distinct CDR3 sequences, with about an eighth observed a single time. This clonotype was obtained from a woman in her forties with Graves' ophthalmopathy. The V gene is TRBV12-3 or TRBV12-4, the J gene TRBJ2-1; no reliable D call. Sample: blood. CDR3 sequence reads: CASSSRTGSRSYNEQFF. DNA of the CDR3: TGTGCCAGCAGTTCAAGGACCGGAAGTAGGTCCTACAATGAGCAGTTCTTC.